This T cell receptor beta chain was captured by sequencing in a study of T cell responses to AZD1222 COVID-19 vaccine. The study, taken as a whole, reports: Regions 160-218 and 743-854 dominated among vaccine-associated CD4 TCRs spanning spike.

This clone was detected only once. Its antigen remains unidentified. The V gene end was trimmed by 0 bases and the J gene end by 6 bases; junction bases not matched to a gene: 11. Germline CDR1 and CDR2: MNHEY and SVGAGI. The length of the CDR3 is 16 residues. The method was immunoSEQ multiplex PCR; TCRdb's version includes in-frame clones alone and lacks a portion of them. The sample shows about 98,000 clones, about 91% of them seen only once. The chain carries TRBV6-5 and TRBJ2-7; 7 bases line up with TRBD2. Specimen: peripheral blood, collected on day 0 of MenACWY control vaccination. This clonotype originated in an adult in good health. DNA for the CDR3: TGTGCCAGCAGTTACTCGAGGCTAGCGGTTACCGGCGAGCAGTACTTC. Translation gives CASSYSRLAVTGEQYF.